This T cell receptor beta chain comes out of a study of blood T cell repertoires in COVID-19. About the research overall: Both acute and convalescent COVID-19 samples were obtained from the United States, Italy and Spain. T cells, B-cell-depleted T cells, or PBMCs supplied cDNA or gDNA.

Source study methods: Reference gene primer amplification gave estimated nucleated cell counts. Assay: immunoSEQ multiplex PCR; the TCRdb copy retains only in-frame clones and omits some. The DNA was the basis for D and trimming; V, J and clone size are from that table. The profile shows hundreds of thousands of clones, approximately 81% of them singletons. The CDR3 spans 14 residues. Trimming removed 4 bases at V and 4 bases at J, with 10 bases between. Per the germline V gene, CDR1 is LNHDA and CDR2 is SQIVND (reference sequence). At least ten counts were recorded for this clone. The chain recombines TRBV19 with TRBJ2-2; D gene unclear. The clonotype originates from a man aged 30-40 years with active or convalescent COVID-19. Sequenced input: peripheral blood. CDR3 in DNA: TGTGCCAGTAGTAAGTTCGGAGTCACCGGGGAGCTGTTTTTT. It translates to CASSKFGVTGELFF.